This T cell receptor (beta chain) was identified during a study of T cell responses to AZD1222 COVID-19 vaccine (TCRdb year 2021). For context, the study as a whole: A total of roughly 240 trial participants underwent TCR sequencing, of whom around 200 received two doses of AZD1222 and some 26 received two doses of the MenACWY control vaccine. Trial participants were enrolled by age into subgroups of 18-55, 56-69 and 70-plus years, and roughly 160, 29 and 62 TCR-sequenced participants, respectively, were included in these subgroups. On the study overall, not on this receptor specifically: Spike-specific TCR breadth and depth rose significantly after two AZD1222 doses compared with day 0 and with MenACWY recipients. Most participants were white British and females outnumbered males, and the authors suggested that clonal diversity may have been underestimated. No day 14 peak-response samples were available, so repertoires were characterized only after the peak T cell response. Conclusions about previously exposed vaccinees were limited because only six AZD1222 recipients were SARS-CoV-2 seropositive at baseline. In the small 56-69-year group, the increase in depth fell short of significance, most likely because of low power. Reportedly, close to half of the unique spike-specific TCRs recognized epitopes lying outside the regions that are mutated in the B.1.351 and B.1.1.7 variants. CD4 TCRs associated with the vaccine covered the entire spike protein, and the dominant responses were in regions 160-218 and 743-854.

For this clone: Its target antigen remains unknown. Per-nucleotide qualities are absent, and no much larger clonotype sits a single base away.

The intended sense of this specimen's time point label: about 28 days (+/-7) after the second vaccine dose. AZD1222 recipients given second doses at about 4 weeks or at about 12 weeks were pooled, since spike-specific TCR depth and breadth were not found to differ between the two schedules. The vaccinee samples were drawn from two UK trials, COV001 and COV002, one of which was a single-blind randomized controlled phase 2/3 trial testing AZD1222 (ChAdOx1 nCoV-19) in healthy adults. For TCRbeta chain sequencing, PBMC samples were collected from trial participants at day 0 and at day 28 after the second dose. The CDR3 regions of human TCRbeta chains were analyzed by immunosequencing. From the authors' description of their analysis: Repertoire TCRs were matched against a reference library of SARS-CoV-2-specific TCRs generated with the MIRA antigen-specificity platform. Breadth meant the fraction of unique TCRs that were SARS-CoV-2-associated, whereas depth meant the fraction of total T cells that were SARS-CoV-2-associated. Using the MIRA data, each spike-specific TCR was mapped to the spike region that the TCR reacts to and placed in a CD4 or CD8 class. Log10-transformed breadth and depth values were compared by one-way ANOVA with Sidak's multiple comparisons tests. The table was pulled from immuneACCESS by TCRdb, which kept in-frame rearrangements only. Such tables lose some clones; where checked, under half of the loss comes from unresolved V genes, and the rest has no known cause. That table supplies the V and J calls and clone size; D and trimming were determined from the DNA. The sample contains 150,000 or so clones, 90% to 95% of them found a single time. Clones ranked in the top ten supply 3.8% of the sample.

The CDR3 covers 17 residues, taking in both the cysteine and the phenylalanine. Just the 51-base CDR3 DNA is kept, in frame starting at base 1. CDR1 and CDR2 were assigned from the germline V gene as SGDLS and YYNGEE. Deletion took 4 bases off V and 0 bases off J, with a span of 14 bases between the germline ends. The source was peripheral blood, collected 28 days after the second AZD1222 dose. The rearrangement combines TRBV9 with TRBJ1-6, with the D gene not confidently named. The receptor's source is an adult who received the AZD1222 COVID-19 vaccine. CDR3 sequence: CASSPPGLSSYNSPLHF. The nucleotide sequence is given as TGTGCCAGCAGCCCCCCTGGATTGAGCTCCTATAATTCACCCCTCCACTTT.